These 32 T cell receptor beta chains came from one sample sequenced in a study of tumor-infiltrating lymphocytes in localized non-small cell lung cancer. Repertoires were generated with immunoSEQ multiplex PCR, while TCRdb's copy carries only in-frame clones and drops some. Here the sample spans about 14,000 clones, 65% to 90% being singletons. The sequencing input was lung tumor tissue. The receptor set was obtained from a human donor with non-small cell lung cancer.

The chain recombines TRBV7-2 with TRBJ2-7; maybe TRBD2 (5 bases). The germline V and J ends were trimmed by 3 bases and 0 bases, with 12 bases remaining between them. Germline CDR1 SGHTA, CDR2 FQGNSA. The CDR3 runs 15 residues. CDR3 protein: CASSFSGVSSYEQYF. CDR3 DNA sequence: TGTGCCAGCAGCTTTTCCGGGGTTAGCTCCTACGAGCAGTACTTC.

This clone was counted between two and nine times. This chain connects TRBV6-1 to TRBJ1-3, with no clear D. Per the germline V gene, CDR1 is MNHNS and CDR2 is SASEGT. The CDR3 is 15 amino acids. The V gene lost 4 bases and the J gene lost 0 bases, with 10 bases spanning the gap. In nucleotides, the CDR3 is TGTGCCAGCAGTGGTCCCGCGAGCTCTGGAAACACCATATATTTT. This encodes CASSGPASSGNTIYF.

The V call is TRBV11-2, the J call TRBJ2-5, with 16 bases aligning to TRBD2. The germline gives CDR1 SGHAT, CDR2 FQNNGV. The J segment lost 5 bases and the V segment lost 3 bases, leaving 9 bases of the junction unmatched. This CDR3 is 18 amino acids long. The DNA of the CDR3 is TGTGCCAGCAGCTTGAACGGGGGACTAGCGGGAGGGAGGGAGACCCAGTACTTC. It specifies CASSLNGGLAGGRETQYF.

The chain carries TRBV6-1 and TRBJ2-3; 9 nucleotides align to TRBD2. V shed 9 bases, J shed 1 base, and the junction held 8 bases outside the gene matches. Germline-derived CDR1 and CDR2 are MNHNS and SASEGT. The CDR3 spans 15 residues. The CDR3 region has the DNA TGTGCCAGTACGGGACTAGCCTCCCGCACAGATACGCAGTATTTT. It yields the protein CASTGLASRTDTQYF.

V usage is TRBV28 and J usage is TRBJ2-7; TRBD2 is a possible D gene (7 bases). From germline, CDR1 is MDHEN and CDR2 SYDVKM. The V end was cut by 3 bases, the J end by 7 bases, with 19 bases between. This CDR3 comprises 15 residues. The DNA of the CDR3 is TGTGCCAGCAGTTTCCGAGGGGGGAGGGCCGAAGAGCAGTACTTC. It specifies CASSFRGGRAEEQYF.

The gene calls are TRBV19 and TRBJ1-1, with D perhaps matching TRBD1 (6 bases). CDR1 is LNHDA, CDR2 SQIVND, per germline (reference sequence). V was pared by 8 bases and J by 5 bases, with 24 bases between. CDR3 length: 16 residues. CDR3 amino acids: CASAPGTSTRGTEAFF. In DNA form, the CDR3 reads TGTGCCAGTGCCCCGGGGACATCAACCCGTGGGACTGAAGCTTTCTTT.

The chain links TRBV6-5 to TRBJ1-2, with D possibly matching TRBD1 (5 bases). There are 14 residues in the CDR3. Germline-derived CDR1 and CDR2 are MNHEY and SVGAGI. Trimming pared 0 bases from V and 7 bases from J, leaving 12 bases between. The CDR3 loop reads CASSYSISQGGYTF. CDR3 nucleotide sequence: TGTGCCAGCAGTTACTCGATTTCCCAGGGTGGCTACACCTTC.

The rearrangement links TRBV7-8 to TRBJ2-2; a possible D gene is TRBD1 (6 bases). The CDR3 runs 16 residues. Trimming stripped 2 bases from V and 2 bases from J, with 12 bases between. Germline V gene lookup returns CDR1 SGHVS and CDR2 FQNEAQ. The CDR3 DNA reads TGTGCCAGCAGCTTAAATGACAGGATCAACACCGGGGAGCTGTTTTTT. Translation gives CASSLNDRINTGELFF. Based on the CDR3 plus reference TRBV7-8 and TRBJ2-2, the full variable domain is GAGVSQSPRYKVAKRGQDVALRCDPISGHVSLFWYQQALGQGPEFLTYFQNEAQLDKSGLPSDRFFAERPEGSVSTLKIQRTQQEDSAVYLCASSLNDRINTGELFFGEGSRLTVL.

CDR3 in amino acids: CASSLEGQGNEKLFF. The CDR3 nucleotides are TGTGCCAGCAGCTTGGAGGGACAGGGAAATGAAAAACTGTTTTTT. This rearrangement joins TRBV5-4 to TRBJ1-4; 9 bases are shared with TRBD1. CDR1 and CDR2 from the germline V gene are SGHNT and YYREEE (reference sequence). The CDR3 runs 15 residues. V dropped 0 bases and J dropped 5; count of bases not matched to a gene: 2. The full variable domain, with the rest looked up from reference TRBV5-4 and TRBJ1-4, is ETGVTQSPTHLIKTRGQQVTLRCSSQSGHNTVSWYQQALGQGPQFIFQYYREEENGRGNFPPRFSGLQFPNYSSELNVNALELDDSALYLCASSLEGQGNEKLFFGSGTQLSVL.

The chain recombines TRBV5-1 with TRBJ2-7; TRBD2 aligns across 8 bases. Germline CDR1 is SGHRS and CDR2 is YFSETQ. The CDR3 sequence is 16 residues long. J lost 2 bases, V lost 4 bases, and 11 bases had no gene match. DNA of the CDR3: TGCGCCAGCAGCCTTGGAAATAGCGGGGCCCCCTACGAGCAGTACTTC. It translates to CASSLGNSGAPYEQYF.

The chain employs TRBV7-9 and TRBJ1-4; the D gene is possibly TRBD1 (6 bases). The germline CDR1 and CDR2 sequences are SEHNR and FQNEAQ (reference sequence). Trimming left V 5 bases short and J 2 bases short, with 9 bases between. The CDR3 runs 14 residues. The CDR3 DNA follows: TGTGCCAGCAGCCCAGGGGTTACTAATGAAAAACTGTTTTTT. Translated: CASSPGVTNEKLFF.

The V and J genes are TRBV5-6 and TRBJ1-1; 11 nucleotides match TRBD1. Germline CDR1 SGHDT, CDR2 YYEEEE. CDR3 length: 14 amino acids. The ends lost 4 bases at V and 8 bases at J; junction bases unmatched: 7. DNA of the CDR3: TGTGCCAGCAGCCGGGGACAGGGGGAATCGGAAGCTTTCTTT. Its protein product is CASSRGQGESEAFF.

This chain connects TRBV29-1 to TRBJ1-2; D perhaps matches TRBD1 (5 bases). The CDR3 runs 11 residues. CDR1 is SQVTM, CDR2 ANQGSEA, per germline. The ends were cut back, 5 bases at V and 4 bases at J, with 8 bases in the middle. The CDR3 loop reads CSVYGGYGYTF. CDR3 in DNA: TGCAGCGTTTACGGGGGCTATGGCTACACCTTC.

V gene TRBV10-3 combines with J gene TRBJ1-2; D is unresolved. This CDR3 has 11 amino acids. Trimming removed 4 bases at V and 7 bases at J, with 7 bases between. CDR1 is ENHRY and CDR2 is SYGVKD in the germline V gene. CDR3 amino acids: CAISVGGGYTF. The CDR3 DNA is TGTGCCATCAGTGTCGGTGGTGGCTACACCTTC.

This chain joins TRBV13 and TRBJ2-2; 8 bases are shared with TRBD2. The V and J ends lost 4 bases and 4 bases, in that order; junction bases with no gene match: 11. Germline V gene lookup returns CDR1 PRHDT and CDR2 FYEKMQ (reference sequence). This CDR3 has 17 residues. Here the CDR3 reads CASSSRGGSGFTGELFF. The CDR3 DNA sequence: TGTGCCAGCAGCTCCCGGGGGGGGAGCGGCTTCACCGGGGAGCTGTTTTTT.

The V call is TRBV6-1, the J call TRBJ2-5, with 8 bases lining up with TRBD1. TRBJ2-7 matches the DNA end more closely, so the J call is doubtful. The CDR3 covers 12 residues. Germline CDR1 reads MNHNS; CDR2 reads SASEGT. CDR3 amino acids: CAILGQVDEQYF. The CDR3 bases are TGTGCCATCTTGGGACAGGTAGACGAGCAGTACTTC.

V and J are TRBV10-3 and TRBJ2-6; no firm D call. This CDR3 comprises 16 residues. CDR1 is ENHRY and CDR2 is SYGVKD in the germline V gene. V lost 10 bases to trimming and J lost 0 bases, with 16 bases between them. CDR3 loop: CATIPTVYSGANVLTF. DNA for the CDR3: TGTGCCACCATCCCTACGGTTTACTCTGGGGCCAACGTCCTGACTTTC.

The chain employs TRBV11-2 and TRBJ2-7; the D gene is possibly TRBD1 (6 bases). The CDR3 has 16 residues. Germline V lookup: CDR1 SGHAT, CDR2 FQNNGV. V was cut by 4 bases and J by 7 bases, with 23 bases left in between. Here the CDR3 reads CASSSRNRDRLREQYF. CDR3 DNA sequence: TGTGCCAGCAGCTCACGAAACAGGGACCGCTTACGAGAGCAGTACTTC.

The chain links TRBV19 to TRBJ2-5, with no clear D. This CDR3 contains 14 residues. Trimming took off 3 bases at V and 5 bases at J, with 13 bases between the two ends. CDR1 is LNHDA, CDR2 SQIVND, per germline (reference sequence). This CDR3 is CASSMAPFEETQYF. CDR3 coding DNA: TGTGCCAGTAGTATGGCCCCTTTTGAGGAGACCCAGTACTTC.

V is TRBV6-6 and J is TRBJ1-2, with TRBD1 as a possible D gene (6 bases). Germline loops: CDR1 MNHNY, CDR2 SVGAGI (reference sequence). Trimming cost V 4 bases and J 4 bases, with 16 bases left between them. The CDR3 covers 15 residues. DNA for the CDR3: TGTGCCAGCAGTTCCCCTCGCACAGGGTCCTATGGCTACACCTTC. Encoded protein: CASSSPRTGSYGYTF.

The gene calls are TRBV10-3 and TRBJ2-1; D is ambiguous. The V gene's germline CDR1 is ENHRY and CDR2 SYGVKD. The CDR3 sequence is 12 residues long. The V gene lost 0 bases and the J gene lost 9 bases, with 6 bases spanning the gap. The CDR3 spells CAISESESEQFF. CDR3 DNA sequence: TGTGCCATCAGTGAGTCGGAGAGTGAGCAGTTCTTC.

This clone was observed a handful of times. The chain couples TRBV29-1 to TRBJ1-2, with TRBD1 as a possible D gene (6 bases). Germline CDR1 is SQVTM and CDR2 is ANQGSEA. CDR3 size: 13 residues. V lost 4 bases, J lost 4 bases, and 13 bases lay in between. CDR3 nucleotide sequence: TGCAGCGTTGTAGGGGGGGCGCCCTATGGCTACACCTTC. Its protein product is CSVVGGAPYGYTF.

J is TRBJ1-4 and V is TRBV27; 11 bases are shared with TRBD1. CDR3 length: 16 residues. V trimming: 0 bases; J trimming: 5 bases; junction bases outside the gene matches: 2. Looked up from germline, CDR1 is MNHEY and CDR2 is SMNVEV (reference sequence). Here the CDR3 DNA reads TGTGCCAGCAGTTTATCGCGGGACAGGGGGAATGAAAAACTGTTTTTT. This sequence encodes CASSLSRDRGNEKLFF.

The chain links TRBV7-8 to TRBJ1-3; 9 positions agree with TRBD1. Germline V gives CDR1 SGHVS, CDR2 FQNEAQ. V dropped 5 bases and J dropped 6; count of bases not matched to a gene: 5. The CDR3 spans 14 residues. In DNA, the CDR3 is TGTGCCAGCAGCCCGGGACAGGGCCAAAACACCATATATTTT. Translation gives CASSPGQGQNTIYF.

This chain connects TRBV2 to TRBJ1-1, with 8 bases identical to TRBD1. The CDR3 covers 14 residues. Per germline, CDR1 SNHLY and CDR2 FYNNEI. The J segment lost 1 base and the V segment lost 6 bases, leaving 4 bases of the junction unmatched. The CDR3 DNA reads as TGTGCCAGCAGGCCCGGACAGGGGAACACTGAAGCTTTCTTT. Protein product: CASRPGQGNTEAFF.

The chain combines TRBV2 with TRBJ1-2; no firm D call. The V and J ends lost 6 bases and 4 bases respectively, with 12 bases between them. Germline V gene sequence: CDR1 SNHLY, CDR2 FYNNEI. The length of the CDR3 is 13 residues. The CDR3 reads CASRTDLGYGYTF. For the CDR3, the DNA is TGTGCCAGCAGGACCGATCTAGGCTATGGCTACACCTTC.

The chain carries TRBV10-3 and TRBJ1-1; no firm D call. Per germline, CDR1 ENHRY and CDR2 SYGVKD. This CDR3 comprises 13 residues. Trimming took off 7 bases at V and 0 bases at J, with 9 bases between the two ends. CDR3 residues: CAITRSLNTEAFF. CDR3 bases: TGTGCCATCACCCGCAGCTTGAACACTGAAGCTTTCTTT.

The chain recombines TRBV6-1 with TRBJ1-1, with D perhaps TRBD1 (5 bases). The germline V gene has CDR1 MNHNS and CDR2 SASEGT. Trimming removed 7 bases at V and 8 bases at J, with 23 bases between. This CDR3 comprises 15 residues. The CDR3 DNA is TGTGCCAGCACCGACCGGGGGGGGAGGAGGAGGGAAGCTTTCTTT. Translating gives CASTDRGGRRREAFF.

V is TRBV9 and J is TRBJ1-6; TRBD1 aligns across 8 bases. The CDR3 sequence is 16 residues long. CDR1 is SGDLS, CDR2 YYNGEE, per germline. V shed 7 bases and J 0 bases; nucleotides not matched to a gene: 6. CDR3 region: CASGQGQSSYNSPLHF. Here the CDR3 DNA reads TGTGCCAGCGGACAGGGCCAAAGCTCCTATAATTCACCCCTCCACTTT.

The chain recombines TRBV7-2 with TRBJ1-4; D possibly corresponds to TRBD1 (5 bases). V shed 5 bases and J shed 5 bases, with 12 bases lying between them. CDR1 and CDR2 (germline): SGHTA, FQGNSA. CDR3 length: 14 residues. This chain's CDR3 is CASSLGDSNEKLFF. The CDR3 DNA sequence: TGTGCCAGCAGCCTGGGGGACTCGAATGAAAAACTGTTTTTT.

This clone has only a few counts. The chain has TRBV5-4 and TRBJ1-5; TRBD1 matches at 8 bases. After removal of 0 bases from V and 3 bases from J, the junction contained 8 bases not matched to a gene. This CDR3 comprises 17 residues. Germline CDR1 reads SGHNT; CDR2 reads YYREEE (reference sequence). The CDR3 DNA reads as TGTGCCAGCAGCTTGGGTCCAGGGGGCAATGACAATCAGCCCCAGCATTTT. It specifies CASSLGPGGNDNQPQHF.

This clone was seen once. The chain carries TRBV7-2 and TRBJ1-5; perhaps TRBD1 as D (5 bases). V gave up 3 bases and J gave up 2 bases, with 17 bases separating them. Per germline, CDR1 SGHTA and CDR2 FQGNSA. CDR3 length: 17 residues. The CDR3 coding sequence is TGTGCCAGCAGCTTTAGGGCCGGGGGAAGGGGCAATCAGCCCCAGCATTTT. Its protein product is CASSFRAGGRGNQPQHF.